The clone carrying this TCR beta chain was found many times. The antigen is undetermined. J was trimmed by 1 base and V by 4 bases; bases with no gene match: 4. Germline CDR1 reads GTSNPN; CDR2 reads SVGIG (reference sequence). The CDR3 has 16 residues. This sample stems from a study of T-cell reconstitution after alpha-beta-depleted transplantation in children. Study outcomes and limitations: By about two months after transplant, alpha-beta T cells reportedly arose from several hundred graft clones that had expanded. T-cell numbers and diversity one year post-transplant derived largely from freshly generated T cells.

Preparing the TCRbeta library involved the use of unique molecular identifiers. Each CDR3 protein gets one entry after TCRdb re-called the PCR reads with MiXCR. In the table there are roughly 150,000 distinct CDR3 sequences, 8.5% to 14% of which are singletons. This rearrangement joins TRBV30 to TRBJ2-1; 13 bases line up with TRBD2. The clonotype was recovered from a boy between 2 and 10 years old with acute myeloid leukemia, due to receive a stem cell transplant. The specimen comprised PBMCs, sampled before TCRalphabeta/CD19-depleted stem cell transplant. This CDR3 reads CAWIETSGRSYNEQFF. The CDR3 DNA sequence: TGTGCCTGGATAGAGACTAGCGGGAGGTCCTACAATGAGCAGTTCTTC.